The sequence of this TCR beta chain was determined in a study of vaccination effects on CD4 cells after COVID-19. ViraFEST expansion of antigen-specific CD4+ T cells with viral peptide pools preceded sequencing. Researchers isolated CD4+ T cells once about 11 days of culture had elapsed. No vaccinee had earlier SARS-CoV-2 infection, and nucleocapsid antibodies were negative. The repertoire was sequenced with immunoSEQ multiplex PCR; TCRdb's copy has only in-frame clones and lacks some. The repertoire consists of fewer than 65,000 clones, with around three quarters occurring once and the leading ten covering approximately 3.7%. V lost 6 bases, J lost 5 bases, and 16 bases lay in between. Germline assignment: CDR1 MNHEY and CDR2 SVGAGI. This CDR3 comprises 14 residues. To note about this clone: Its antigen is undetermined.

This receptor was taken from a human donor who received a COVID-19 vaccine. The source material was CD4+ T cells from PBMCs cultured with HCoV-OC43 spike peptides, sampled before COVID-19 vaccination. Noted subset: HCoV-OC43 spike overlapping peptide pool stimulation. This sequence joins TRBV6-5 and TRBJ1-1; D remains unclear. The CDR3: CASRGRTEETEAFF. The CDR3 DNA reads as TGTGCCAGCAGAGGAAGGACGGAAGAGACTGAAGCTTTCTTT.